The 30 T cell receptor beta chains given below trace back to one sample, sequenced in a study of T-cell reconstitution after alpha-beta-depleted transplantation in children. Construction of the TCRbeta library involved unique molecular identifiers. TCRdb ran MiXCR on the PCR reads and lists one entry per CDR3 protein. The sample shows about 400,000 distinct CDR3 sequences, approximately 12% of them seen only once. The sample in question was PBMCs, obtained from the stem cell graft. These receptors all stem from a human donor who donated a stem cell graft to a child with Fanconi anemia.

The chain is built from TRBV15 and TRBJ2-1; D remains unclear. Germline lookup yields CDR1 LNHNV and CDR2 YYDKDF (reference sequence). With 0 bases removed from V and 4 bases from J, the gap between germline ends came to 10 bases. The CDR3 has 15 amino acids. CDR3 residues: CATSRDLEGYNEQFF. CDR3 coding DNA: TGTGCCACCAGCAGAGATCTCGAAGGATACAATGAGCAGTTCTTC. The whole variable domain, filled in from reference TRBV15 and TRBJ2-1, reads DAMVIQNPRYQVTQFGKPVTLSCSQTLNHNVMYWYQQKSSQAPKLLFHYYDKDFNNEADTPDNFQSRRPNTSFCFLDIRSPGLGDTAMYLCATSRDLEGYNEQFFGPGTRLTVL.

Here the CDR3 reads CASSIDRGQWDTQYF. DNA of the CDR3: TGTGCCAGCAGCATCGACAGGGGGCAATGGGATACGCAGTATTTT. V gene TRBV11-2 combines with J gene TRBJ2-3; 10 positions agree with TRBD1. The germline V gene has CDR1 SGHAT and CDR2 FQNNGV. The CDR3 totals 15 residues. J lost 6 bases, V lost 5 bases, and 8 bases had no gene match.

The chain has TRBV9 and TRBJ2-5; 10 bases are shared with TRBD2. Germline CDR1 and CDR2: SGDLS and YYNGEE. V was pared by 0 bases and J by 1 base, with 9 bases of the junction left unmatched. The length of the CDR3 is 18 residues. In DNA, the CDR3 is TGTGCCAGCAGCGTAGATCCCCGGAGGACTAGCGGCCAAGAGACCCAGTACTTC. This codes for CASSVDPRRTSGQETQYF.

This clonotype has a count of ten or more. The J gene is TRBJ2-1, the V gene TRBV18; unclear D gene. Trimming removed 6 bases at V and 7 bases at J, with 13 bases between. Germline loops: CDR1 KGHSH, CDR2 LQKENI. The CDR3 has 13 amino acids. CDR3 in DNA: TGTGCCAGCTCGAAAGAACTGGGGAATGAGCAGTTCTTC. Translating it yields CASSKELGNEQFF. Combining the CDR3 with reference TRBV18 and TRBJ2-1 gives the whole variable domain NAGVMQNPRHLVRRRGQEARLRCSPMKGHSHVYWYRQLPEEGLKFMVYLQKENIIDESGMPKERFSAEFPKEGPSILRIQQVVRGDSAAYFCASSKELGNEQFFGPGTRLTVL.

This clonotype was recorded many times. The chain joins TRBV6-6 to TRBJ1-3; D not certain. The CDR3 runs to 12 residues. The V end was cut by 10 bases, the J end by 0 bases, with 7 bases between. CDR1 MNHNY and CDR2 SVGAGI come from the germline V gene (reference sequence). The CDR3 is CATRDSGNTIYF. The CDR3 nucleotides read TGTGCCACCAGAGACTCTGGAAACACCATATATTTT.

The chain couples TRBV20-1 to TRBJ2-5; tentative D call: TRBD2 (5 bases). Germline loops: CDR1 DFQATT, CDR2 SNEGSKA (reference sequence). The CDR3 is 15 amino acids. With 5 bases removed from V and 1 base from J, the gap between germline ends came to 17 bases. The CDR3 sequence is CSAGPSGNIQETQYF. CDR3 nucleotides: TGCAGTGCTGGGCCGAGCGGAAATATCCAAGAGACCCAGTACTTC.

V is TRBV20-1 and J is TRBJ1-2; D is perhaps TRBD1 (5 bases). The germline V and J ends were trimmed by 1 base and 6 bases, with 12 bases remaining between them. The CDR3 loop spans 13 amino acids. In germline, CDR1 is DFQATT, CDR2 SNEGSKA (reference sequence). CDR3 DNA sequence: TGCAGTGCTAGAGCCCCCAGGGAACATGGCTACACCTTC. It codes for CSARAPREHGYTF.

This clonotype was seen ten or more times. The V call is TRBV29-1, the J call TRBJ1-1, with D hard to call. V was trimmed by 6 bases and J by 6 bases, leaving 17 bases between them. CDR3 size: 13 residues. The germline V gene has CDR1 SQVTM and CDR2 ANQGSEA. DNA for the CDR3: TGCAGCGTACTCGACGGGAGCGGGGCTGAAGCTTTCTTT. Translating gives CSVLDGSGAEAFF. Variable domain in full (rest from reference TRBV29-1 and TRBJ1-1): SAVISQKPSRDICQRGTSLTIQCQVDSQVTMMFWYRQQPGQSLTLIATANQGSEATYESGFVIDKFPISRPNLTFSTLTVSNMSPEDSSIYLCSVLDGSGAEAFFGQGTRLTVV.

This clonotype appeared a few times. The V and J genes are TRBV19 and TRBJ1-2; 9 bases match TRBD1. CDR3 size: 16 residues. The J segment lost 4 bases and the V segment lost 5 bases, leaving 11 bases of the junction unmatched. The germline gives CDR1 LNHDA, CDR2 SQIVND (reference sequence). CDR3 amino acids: CASSPQTGGNFYGYTF. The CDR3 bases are TGTGCCAGTAGTCCTCAGACAGGGGGTAACTTCTATGGCTACACCTTC.

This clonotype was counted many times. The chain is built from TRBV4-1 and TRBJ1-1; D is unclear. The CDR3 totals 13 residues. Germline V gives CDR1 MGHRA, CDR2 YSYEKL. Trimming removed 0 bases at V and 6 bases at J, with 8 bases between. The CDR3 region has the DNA TGCGCCAGCAGCCAAGAGGGTTCGGCTGAAGCTTTCTTT. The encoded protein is CASSQEGSAEAFF.

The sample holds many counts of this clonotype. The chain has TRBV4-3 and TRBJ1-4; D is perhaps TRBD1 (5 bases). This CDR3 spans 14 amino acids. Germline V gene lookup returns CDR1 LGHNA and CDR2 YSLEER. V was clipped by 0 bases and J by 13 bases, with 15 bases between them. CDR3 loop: CASSQDRDAGRLFF. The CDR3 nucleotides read TGCGCCAGCAGCCAAGACAGGGATGCTGGGAGACTGTTTTTT.

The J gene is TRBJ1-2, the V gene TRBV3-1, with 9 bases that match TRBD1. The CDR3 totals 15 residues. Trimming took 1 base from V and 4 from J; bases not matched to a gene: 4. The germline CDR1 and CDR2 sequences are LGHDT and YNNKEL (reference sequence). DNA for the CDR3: TGTGCCAGCAGCCAAGTCCCGGACAGGGGCTATGGCTACACCTTC. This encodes CASSQVPDRGYGYTF.

CDR3 nucleotides: TGTGCCAGCAGCTCGCCTTTGGGCGACACCGGGGAGCTGTTTTTT. It translates to CASSSPLGDTGELFF. The rearrangement links TRBV7-9 to TRBJ2-2; no firm D call. Germline values: CDR1 SEHNR, CDR2 FQNEAQ (reference sequence). V lost 4 bases and J 3 bases, leaving 12 bases between the germline ends. The CDR3 spans 15 residues.

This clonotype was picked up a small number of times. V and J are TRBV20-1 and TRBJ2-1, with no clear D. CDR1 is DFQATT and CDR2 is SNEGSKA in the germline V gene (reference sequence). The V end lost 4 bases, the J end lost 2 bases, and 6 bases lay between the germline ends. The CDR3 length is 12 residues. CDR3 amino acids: CSAKETYNEQFF. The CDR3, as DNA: TGCAGTGCTAAAGAAACCTACAATGAGCAGTTCTTC.

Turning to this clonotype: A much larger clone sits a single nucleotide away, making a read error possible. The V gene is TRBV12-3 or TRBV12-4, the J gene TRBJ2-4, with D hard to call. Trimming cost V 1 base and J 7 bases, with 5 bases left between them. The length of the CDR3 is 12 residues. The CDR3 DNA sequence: TGTGCCAGCAGTTTAGGAATGAACATTCAGTACTTC. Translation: CASSLGMNIQYF.

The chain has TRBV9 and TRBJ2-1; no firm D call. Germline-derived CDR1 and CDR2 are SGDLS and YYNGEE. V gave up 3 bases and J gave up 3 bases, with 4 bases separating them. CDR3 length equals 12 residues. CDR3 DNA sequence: TGTGCCAGCAGCGCTTTCTACAATGAGCAGTTCTTC. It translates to CASSAFYNEQFF. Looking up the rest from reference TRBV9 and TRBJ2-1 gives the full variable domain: DSGVTQTPKHLITATGQRVTLRCSPRSGDLSVYWYQQSLDQGLQFLIQYYNGEERAKGNILERFSAQQFPDLHSELNLSSLELGDSALYFCASSAFYNEQFFGPGTRLTVL.

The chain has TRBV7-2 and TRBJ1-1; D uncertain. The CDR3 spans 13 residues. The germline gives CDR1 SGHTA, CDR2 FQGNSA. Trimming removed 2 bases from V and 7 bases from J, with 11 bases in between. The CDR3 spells CASSLIIDGEAFF. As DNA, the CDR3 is TGTGCCAGCAGCTTAATTATAGACGGTGAAGCTTTCTTT.

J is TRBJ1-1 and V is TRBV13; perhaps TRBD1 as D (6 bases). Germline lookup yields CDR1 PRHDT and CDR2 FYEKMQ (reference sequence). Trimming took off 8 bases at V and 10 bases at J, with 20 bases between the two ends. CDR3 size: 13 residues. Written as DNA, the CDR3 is TGTGCCAGCGCGAGGGGGACCGTGGGCAGAGCTTTCTTT. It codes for CASARGTVGRAFF.

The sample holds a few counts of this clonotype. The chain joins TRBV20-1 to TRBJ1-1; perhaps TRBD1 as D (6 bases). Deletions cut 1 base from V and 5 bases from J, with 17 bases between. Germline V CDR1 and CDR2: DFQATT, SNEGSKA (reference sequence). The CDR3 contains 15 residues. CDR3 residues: CSARVGASPWTEAFF. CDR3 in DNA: TGCAGTGCTAGAGTGGGGGCCTCACCCTGGACTGAAGCTTTCTTT.

CDR3 nucleotide sequence: TGTGCCAGCAGCGGAGGCCTCGGCAACACTGAAGCTTTCTTT. Translating gives CASSGGLGNTEAFF. The chain recombines TRBV7-2 with TRBJ1-1, with D unresolved. CDR1 and CDR2 (germline): SGHTA, FQGNSA. The CDR3 has 14 residues. V lost 5 bases to trimming and J lost 2 bases, with 12 bases between them.

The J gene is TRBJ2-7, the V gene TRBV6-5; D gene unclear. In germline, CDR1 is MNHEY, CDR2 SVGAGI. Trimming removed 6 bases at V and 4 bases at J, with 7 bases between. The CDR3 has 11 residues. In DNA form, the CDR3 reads TGTGCCAGCAGCTTCCTTTACGAGCAGTACTTC. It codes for CASSFLYEQYF.

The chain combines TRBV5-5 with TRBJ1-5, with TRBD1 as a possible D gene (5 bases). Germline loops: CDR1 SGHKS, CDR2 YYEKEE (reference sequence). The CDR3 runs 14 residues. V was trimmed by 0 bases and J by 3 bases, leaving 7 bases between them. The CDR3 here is CASSLVGANQPQHF. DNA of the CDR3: TGTGCCAGCAGCTTGGTAGGGGCCAATCAGCCCCAGCATTTT.

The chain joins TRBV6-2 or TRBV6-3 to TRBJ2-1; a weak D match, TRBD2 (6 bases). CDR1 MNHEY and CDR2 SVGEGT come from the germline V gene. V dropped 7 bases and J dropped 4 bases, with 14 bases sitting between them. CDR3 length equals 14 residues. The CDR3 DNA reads TGTGCCAGCATATCGGCGGGGTTGTACAATGAGCAGTTCTTC. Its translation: CASISAGLYNEQFF.

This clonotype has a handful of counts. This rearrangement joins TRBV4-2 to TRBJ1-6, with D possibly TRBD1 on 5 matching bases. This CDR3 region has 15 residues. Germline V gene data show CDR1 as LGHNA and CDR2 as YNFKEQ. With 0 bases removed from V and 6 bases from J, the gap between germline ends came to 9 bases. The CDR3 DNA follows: TGTGCCAGCAGCCAAGATTGGGGGGTTAATTCACCCCTCCACTTT. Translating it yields CASSQDWGVNSPLHF.

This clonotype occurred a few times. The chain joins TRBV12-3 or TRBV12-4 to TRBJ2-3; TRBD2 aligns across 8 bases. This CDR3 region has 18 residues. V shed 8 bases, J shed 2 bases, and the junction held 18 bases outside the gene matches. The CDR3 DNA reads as TGTGCCAGCCCCGAGGGAGCGGGGGCCTTACAAATCACAGATACGCAGTATTTT. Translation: CASPEGAGALQITDTQYF.

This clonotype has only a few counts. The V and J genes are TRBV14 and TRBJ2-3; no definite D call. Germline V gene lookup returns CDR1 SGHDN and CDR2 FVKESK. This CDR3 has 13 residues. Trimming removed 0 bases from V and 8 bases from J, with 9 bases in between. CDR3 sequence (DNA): TGTGCCAGCAGCCAAGATATGAAGGGTACGCAGTATTTT. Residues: CASSQDMKGTQYF.

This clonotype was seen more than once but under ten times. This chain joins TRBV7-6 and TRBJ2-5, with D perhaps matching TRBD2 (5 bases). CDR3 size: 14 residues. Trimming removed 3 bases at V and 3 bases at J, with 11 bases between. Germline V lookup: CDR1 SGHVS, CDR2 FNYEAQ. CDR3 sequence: CASSFWQTKETQYF. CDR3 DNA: TGTGCCAGCAGCTTTTGGCAGACTAAAGAGACCCAGTACTTC.

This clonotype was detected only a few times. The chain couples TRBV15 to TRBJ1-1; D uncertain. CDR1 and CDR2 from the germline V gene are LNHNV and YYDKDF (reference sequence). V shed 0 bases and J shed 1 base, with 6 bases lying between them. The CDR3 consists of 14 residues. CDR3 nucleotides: TGTGCCACCAGCAGAGATGCCAGGAACACTGAAGCTTTCTTT. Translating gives CATSRDARNTEAFF.

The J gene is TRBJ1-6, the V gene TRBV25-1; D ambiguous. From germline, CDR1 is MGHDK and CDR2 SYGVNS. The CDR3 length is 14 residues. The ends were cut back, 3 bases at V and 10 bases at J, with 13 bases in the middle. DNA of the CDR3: TGTGCCAGCAGTGATCCAAGGACCGTCTCACCCCTCCACTTT. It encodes CASSDPRTVSPLHF.

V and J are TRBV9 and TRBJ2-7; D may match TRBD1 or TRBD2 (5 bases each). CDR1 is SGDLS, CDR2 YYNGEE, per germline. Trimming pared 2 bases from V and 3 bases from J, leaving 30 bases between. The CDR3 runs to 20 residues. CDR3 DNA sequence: TGTGCCAGCAGCGTGGGAGTAACAGGAGACCATTACGAGGGCGTCTACGAGCAGTACTTC. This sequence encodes CASSVGVTGDHYEGVYEQYF.